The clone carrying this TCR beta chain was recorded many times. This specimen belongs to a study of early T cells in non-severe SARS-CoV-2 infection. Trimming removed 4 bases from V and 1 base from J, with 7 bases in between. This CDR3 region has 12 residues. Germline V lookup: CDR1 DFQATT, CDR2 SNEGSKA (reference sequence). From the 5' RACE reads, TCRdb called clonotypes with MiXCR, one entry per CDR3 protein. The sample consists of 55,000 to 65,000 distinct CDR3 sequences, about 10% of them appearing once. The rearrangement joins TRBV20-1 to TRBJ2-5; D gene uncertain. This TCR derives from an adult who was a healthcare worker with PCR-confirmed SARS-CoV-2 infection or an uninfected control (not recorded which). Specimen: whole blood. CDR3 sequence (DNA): TGCAGTGCTAAAGTAGGCCAAGAGACCCAGTACTTC. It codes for CSAKVGQETQYF.